This TCR beta chain originates from a study of long-term antiretroviral therapy in people with HIV. Every donor had one or more pre-ART and two or more post-ART PBMC samples. The study's findings and limits: Possibly under older ART regimens, blood was drawn between the mid-2000s and the late 2010s. Following ART, diversity rose but still fell short of transplant donor controls.

Comment on this clone: Its antigen is currently unknown.

V shed 4 bases and J 3 bases; nucleotides not matched to a gene: 10. CDR3 size: 16 residues. CDR1 SGHNT and CDR2 YENEEA come from the germline V gene. The run of the v3.0 immunoSEQ assay was at survey level. Assay used: immunoSEQ multiplex PCR; TCRdb lists only in-frame clones, some missing. The sample consists of about 25,000 clones, around 80% of them appearing once. The TCR was taken from a man aged 18 to 30 with HIV. The sample was unsorted PBMCs, taken 3 years after starting antiretroviral therapy. The chain is built from TRBV11-3 and TRBJ2-7; 9 bases fit TRBD1. The CDR3 DNA is TGTGCCAGCAGCTCCGGGACAGGGACCTCGGACTACGAGCAGTACTTC. Translated: CASSSGTGTSDYEQYF. Filled out from reference TRBV11-3 and TRBJ2-7, the complete variable domain reads EAGVVQSPRYKIIEKKQPVAFWCNPISGHNTLYWYLQNLGQGPELLIRYENEEAVDDSQLPKDRFSAERLKGVDSTLKIQPAELGDSAVYLCASSSGTGTSDYEQYFGPGTRLTVT.